Listed below are T cell receptor beta chains from one sample, sequenced in a study of T cells after yellow fever vaccination. MiXCR, run by TCRdb on the 5' RACE reads, gives a single entry per CDR3 protein. Found here are 450,000 to 550,000 distinct CDR3 sequences, approximately 21% of them singletons; the top ten hold around an eighth. The input for sequencing was PBMCs, taken 15 days after the yellow fever booster vaccination. The receptors derive from a man aged 25 to 40 who received the YFV17D yellow fever vaccine. Both conserved end residues are part of each CDR3. A D gene is named only where the DNA matches it firmly. Clone size is not always given. Where it is, it says once, few, many or a class for expanded clones.

>TRBD2|TRBJ2-5|.|TRBV4-3
TGCGCCAGCAGCCAACACGGTATTTCTTCTAGCGGCCAAGAGACCCAGTACTTC
CASSQHGISSSGQETQYF
>TRBD2|TRBJ2-3|once|TRBV7-2
TGTGCCAGCAGCTCCCAAGCGGGAGTGGCAGATACGCAGTATTTT
CASSSQAGVADTQYF
>.|TRBJ2-3|few|TRBV7-3
TGTGCCAGCAGCCCAGGGACCTTATCTACCGGACCAGATACGCAGTATTTT
CASSPGTLSTGPDTQYF
>.|TRBJ2-5|few|TRBV20-1
TGCAGTGGGAAGCGATCCCAAGAGACCCAGTACTTC
CSGKRSQETQYF
>.|TRBJ2-7|few|TRBV5-1
TGCGCCAGCAGCGGTAGGGATCAGTGGGACCTTTTGACCTACGAGCAGTACTTC
CASSGRDQWDLLTYEQYF
>TRBD2|TRBJ2-2|.|TRBV28
TGTGCCAGCAGGAGCGGGAGTCGTGCCGGGGAGCTGTTTTTT
CASRSGSRAGELFF
>TRBD1|TRBJ2-5|few|TRBV20-1
TGCAGTGCTAGAGTCCCGGGACAGGGAGAGACCCAGTACTTC
CSARVPGQGETQYF
>.|TRBJ2-1|few|TRBV7-6
TGTGCCAGCAGCTTAGCGGCGGGCCCGACGGGGTACAATGAGCAGTTCTTC
CASSLAAGPTGYNEQFF
>.|TRBJ2-3|.|TRBV6-1
TGTGCCTCTAAGCGGACCGGCACAGATACGCAGTATTTT
CASKRTGTDTQYF
>TRBD2|TRBJ2-1|.|TRBV5-6
TGTGCCAGCAGCCCCGGGGCGCGAGGACTGCGGGAGTCCTACAATGAGCAGTTCTTC
CASSPGARGLRESYNEQFF
>.|TRBJ2-7|.|TRBV7-8
TGTGCCAGCAGCTTAGAAACAGGTGACGTTTACGAGCAGTACTTC
CASSLETGDVYEQYF
>.|TRBJ2-7|.|TRBV20-1
TGCAGTGCTAGAGACCCCCCGACAAGTGGGGCCGAGCAGTACTTC
CSARDPPTSGAEQYF
>TRBD1|TRBJ2-7|.|TRBV20-1
TGCAGTGCTGTTGGACAGGGGGTCTACGAGCAGTACTTC
CSAVGQGVYEQYF
>.|TRBJ1-5|.|TRBV7-9
TGTGCCAGCAGCCGCGACATTAGCAATCAGCCCCAGCATTTT
CASSRDISNQPQHF
>TRBD2|TRBJ2-1|.|TRBV29-1
TGCAGCGTCCGGCGGACTAGCGGGAGTAGGAATGAGCAGTTCTTC
CSVRRTSGSRNEQFF
>.|TRBJ1-1|.|TRBV3-1
TGTGCCAGCAGCCAAGGAGTCAGGGAAGCTTTCTTT
CASSQGVREAFF
>TRBD2|TRBJ2-3|few|TRBV11-2
TGTGCCAGCAGCTTAGTCATGGCAACTAGCGGAAGCCCAGTTCCGCAGTATTTT
CASSLVMATSGSPVPQYF
>TRBD1|TRBJ2-7|.|TRBV7-2
TGTGCCAGCAGCTTAGACTGGGACAGGGTTGGAAAGCAGTACTTC
CASSLDWDRVGKQYF
>.|TRBJ2-1|few|TRBV6-5
TGTGCCAGCAGTAACAAGCGGAGCTCCTACAATGAGCAGTTCTTC
CASSNKRSSYNEQFF
>TRBD1|TRBJ1-1|.|TRBV18
TGTGCCAGCTCACCATTGGGACAGGGAGCTTTCTTT
CASSPLGQGAFF
>.|TRBJ2-7|.|TRBV6-1
TGTGCCAGCAGGAGACTGGCAACCTACGAGCAGTACTTC
CASRRLATYEQYF
>.|TRBJ2-7|.|TRBV6-5
TGTGCCAGCAGTTACTCGCCCGTAGACTACGAGCAGTACTTC
CASSYSPVDYEQYF
>.|TRBJ1-4|few|TRBV5-1
TGCGCCAGCAGCTTGTTGGGGGCCGGCGAAAAACTGTTTTTT
CASSLLGAGEKLFF
>.|TRBJ1-5|.|TRBV3-1
TGTGCCAGCAGCCAATTCTCGTTAGATCAGCCCCAGCATTTT
CASSQFSLDQPQHF
>.|TRBJ2-5|many|TRBV6-5
TGTGCCAGCACTTCAGGAGAGACCCAGTACTTC
CASTSGETQYF
>.|TRBJ1-5|.|TRBV6-5
TGTGCCGCCGGAGGCAATCAGCCCCAGCATTTT
CAAGGNQPQHF
>TRBD1|TRBJ1-1|few|TRBV5-1
TGCGCCAGCAGCTCAGGGGGGGCCGGCACTGAAGCTTTCTTT
CASSSGGAGTEAFF
>.|TRBJ2-5|few|TRBV12-3/TRBV12-4
TGTGCCAGCAGTCCCTATAATGGGCAAGAGACCCAGTACTTC
CASSPYNGQETQYF
>.|TRBJ2-7|.|TRBV24-1
TGTGCCACCAGTGCCAGGGGGGGTGCCTACGAGCAGTACTTC
CATSARGGAYEQYF
>.|TRBJ2-7|.|TRBV7-9
TGTGCCAGCAGCGACCGCAGCGTCCGCGAGCAGTACTTC
CASSDRSVREQYF
>.|TRBJ2-5|few|TRBV24-1
TGTGCCACCGGATCTTCTGACAGGATCGGAGAGACCCAGTACTTC
CATGSSDRIGETQYF
>.|TRBJ2-2|few|TRBV3-1
TGTGCCAGCAGCTCAGAACTTGGGACCGGGGAGCTGTTTTTT
CASSSELGTGELFF
>TRBD2|TRBJ2-3|.|TRBV7-8
TGTGCCAGCAGCTTAGGGGGACTAGCGCGGGATACGCAGTATTTT
CASSLGGLARDTQYF
>TRBD1|TRBJ1-2|.|TRBV7-2
TGTGCCAGCAGCTTAAGTCAGGGGGCGCGCGGCTACACCTTC
CASSLSQGARGYTF